This TCR beta chain was obtained from a study of T-cell reconstitution after alpha-beta-depleted transplantation in children. General study findings and limits: At the one-year point after transplant, T-cell counts and TCRbeta diversity were found to come mostly from T cells that had been newly produced.

This clonotype appeared many times. The antigen remains undetermined. Library preparation (for TCRbeta) was performed with unique molecular identifiers. Each CDR3 protein is one row after TCRdb ran MiXCR on the PCR reads. The table records hundreds of thousands of distinct CDR3 sequences, approximately 8% of them present only once. Germline CDR1 and CDR2: SEHNR and FQNEAQ (reference sequence). The CDR3 length is 15 residues. With 6 bases clipped from V and 2 bases from J, the junction kept 7 bases outside the gene matches. The sequence was obtained from a male patient between 10 and 17 years old who had a stem cell transplant for acute lymphoblastic leukemia, so the T cells may come from the graft donor. The specimen was PBMCs, mostly from graft donor cells, collected 180 days after TCRalphabeta/CD19-depleted stem cell transplant. The chain uses TRBV7-9 and TRBJ2-3, with TRBD1 matching over 8 bases. CDR3 DNA sequence: TGTGCCAGCAGTAACCGGGACAGGTACACAGATACGCAGTATTTT. It encodes CASSNRDRYTDTQYF.